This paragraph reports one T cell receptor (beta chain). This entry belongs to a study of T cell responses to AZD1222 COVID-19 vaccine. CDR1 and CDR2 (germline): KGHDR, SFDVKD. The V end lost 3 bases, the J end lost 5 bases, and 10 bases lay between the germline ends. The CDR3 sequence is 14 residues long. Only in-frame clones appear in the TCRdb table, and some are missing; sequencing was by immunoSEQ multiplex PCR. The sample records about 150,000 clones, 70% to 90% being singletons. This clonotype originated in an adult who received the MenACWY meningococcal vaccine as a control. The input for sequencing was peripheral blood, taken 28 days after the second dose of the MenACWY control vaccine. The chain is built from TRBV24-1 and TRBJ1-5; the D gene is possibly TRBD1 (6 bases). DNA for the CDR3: TGTGCCACCAGTGATGTGGCAGGGGATCAGCCCCAGCATTTT. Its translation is CATSDVAGDQPQHF.